One sample yielded the 18 T cell receptor beta chains listed below, sequenced in a study of blood T cell repertoires in COVID-19. Clones were sequenced by immunoSEQ multiplex PCR, and TCRdb holds only the in-frame ones, with some missing. The sample includes 130,000 or so clones, around 88% seen only once; the top ten take around 17%. The sequenced sample was peripheral blood. All receptors come from a woman aged 50 to 65 who had recovered from COVID-19.

DNA for the CDR3: TGTGCCAGCAGCTCCCAGACGGGACAGGGTGATGAGCAGTTCTTC. Protein: CASSSQTGQGDEQFF. The chain is built from TRBV5-4 and TRBJ2-1; TRBD1 agrees at 9 bases. The germline V gene has CDR1 SGHNT and CDR2 YYREEE (reference sequence). After removal of 3 bases from V and 8 bases from J, the junction contained 9 bases not matched to a gene. The CDR3 covers 15 residues. Complete variable domain (other parts from reference TRBV5-4 and TRBJ2-1): ETGVTQSPTHLIKTRGQQVTLRCSSQSGHNTVSWYQQALGQGPQFIFQYYREEENGRGNFPPRFSGLQFPNYSSELNVNALELDDSALYLCASSSQTGQGDEQFFGPGTRLTVL.

The chain recombines TRBV18 with TRBJ1-2; 8 nucleotides align to TRBD1. Germline CDR1 is KGHSH and CDR2 is LQKENI. This CDR3 region has 15 residues. The ends lost 3 bases at V and 0 bases at J; junction bases unmatched: 3. CDR3 DNA: TGTGCCAGCTCACCGGGACAGGCCACTAACTATGGCTACACCTTC. It yields the protein CASSPGQATNYGYTF.

The rearrangement uses TRBV2 and TRBJ1-1; tentatively, D is TRBD1 (6 bases). This CDR3 has 14 amino acids. The ends were cut back, 3 bases at V and 7 bases at J, with 15 bases in the middle. Germline CDR1 SNHLY, CDR2 FYNNEI. CDR3 region: CASSDFSGVVEAFF. CDR3 coding DNA: TGTGCCAGCAGTGATTTTTCAGGGGTCGTTGAAGCTTTCTTT.

This chain joins TRBV19 and TRBJ2-5; 8 bases fit TRBD1. This CDR3 is 15 amino acids long. The V gene's germline CDR1 is LNHDA and CDR2 SQIVND (reference sequence). V lost 3 bases, J lost 1 base, and 4 bases stayed unmatched. CDR3 loop: CASSIGDRIQETQYF. In DNA, the CDR3 is TGTGCCAGTAGTATCGGGGACAGGATCCAAGAGACCCAGTACTTC. Variable domain in full (rest from reference TRBV19 and TRBJ2-5): DGGITQSPKYLFRKEGQNVTLSCEQNLNHDAMYWYRQDPGQGLRLIYYSQIVNDFQKGDIAEGYSVSREKKESFPLTVTSAQKNPTAFYLCASSIGDRIQETQYFGPGTRLLVL.

The V call is TRBV7-8, the J call TRBJ2-1; 12 bases align to TRBD2. The CDR3 runs 17 residues. V lost 5 bases, J lost 5 bases, and 10 bases stayed unmatched. CDR1 SGHVS and CDR2 FQNEAQ come from the germline V gene. The CDR3 region is CASSLSLAGGFHNEQFF. CDR3 bases: TGTGCCAGCAGCCTGTCTCTAGCGGGAGGGTTCCACAATGAGCAGTTCTTC.

This clone has a handful of counts. This chain links TRBV3-1 (or the pseudogene TRBV3-2) with TRBJ1-2; TRBD1 matches 9 bases. The germline V gene has CDR1 LGHDT and CDR2 YNNKEL (reference sequence). V shed 5 bases and J 1 base; nucleotides not matched to a gene: 8. CDR3 size: 16 residues. The CDR3 reads CASSSGTGPINYGYTF. As DNA, the CDR3 is TGTGCCAGCAGCTCCGGGACAGGGCCTATTAACTATGGCTACACCTTC.

This clone was seen a few times. The chain couples TRBV6-6 to TRBJ1-6, with D possibly TRBD1 on 6 matching bases. Germline V gives CDR1 MNHNY, CDR2 SVGAGI (reference sequence). The length of the CDR3 is 15 residues. Trimming removed 6 bases at V and 0 bases at J, with 9 bases between. The CDR3 coding sequence is TGTGCCAGCAGAAGGGGGAGCTCCTATAATTCACCCCTCCACTTT. It encodes CASRRGSSYNSPLHF.

This clone was counted once. The CDR3 spells CASNGQGNSPLHF. The DNA of the CDR3 is TGTGCCAGCAACGGGCAGGGTAATTCACCCCTCCACTTT. The chain carries TRBV2 and TRBJ1-6; a weak D match, TRBD1 (5 bases). Germline lookup yields CDR1 SNHLY and CDR2 FYNNEI. Trimming shortened V by 7 bases and J by 6 bases, and 10 bases separated the two germline ends. The CDR3 has 13 residues. Based on the CDR3 plus reference TRBV2 and TRBJ1-6, the full variable domain is EPEVTQTPSHQVTQMGQEVILRCVPISNHLYFYWYRQILGQKVEFLVSFYNNEISEKSEIFDDQFSVERPDGSNFTLKIRSTKLEDSAMYFCASNGQGNSPLHFGNGTRLTVT.

The DNA of the CDR3 is TGTGCCAGCAGTTTGGACAGGAGCAACTATGGCTACACCTTC. Translation gives CASSLDRSNYGYTF. This chain connects TRBV27 to TRBJ1-2; 7 positions match TRBD1. V was clipped by 3 bases and J by 2 bases; unmatched bases: 3. The CDR3 spans 14 residues. Germline V CDR1 and CDR2: MNHEY, SMNVEV (reference sequence).

The rearrangement uses TRBV5-1 and TRBJ2-3; TRBD2 matches at 12 bases. The junction had 6 bases not matched to a gene; V was cut back by 4 bases and J by 0 bases. This CDR3 has 17 amino acids. Germline loops: CDR1 SGHRS, CDR2 YFSETQ. CDR3 residues: CASSPLAGGTSTDTQYF. The CDR3 DNA reads TGCGCCAGCAGCCCACTAGCGGGGGGTACTAGCACAGATACGCAGTATTTT.

The CDR3 loop reads CASSQPRTTGSSYEQYF. CDR3 coding DNA: TGCGCCAGCAGCCAACCACGGACCACAGGGTCTTCCTACGAGCAGTACTTC. The chain recombines TRBV4-1 with TRBJ2-7, with a weak D call TRBD1 (6 bases). Trimming removed 2 bases from V and 1 base from J, with 18 bases in between. The CDR3 consists of 17 residues. The germline V gene has CDR1 MGHRA and CDR2 YSYEKL.

The chain uses TRBV7-2 and TRBJ1-1; 8 bases are a match to TRBD1. Germline V gene sequence: CDR1 SGHTA, CDR2 FQGNSA. The V gene end was trimmed by 3 bases and the J gene end by 4 bases; junction bases not matched to a gene: 7. CDR3 length equals 15 residues. Here the CDR3 DNA reads TGTGCCAGCAGCTTCAGGGGGCGGACCTCCACTGAAGCTTTCTTT. This gives the protein CASSFRGRTSTEAFF.

This clone was counted a few times. A single base separates this from a much larger clone, so it may be a read error. This chain uses TRBV12-3 or TRBV12-4 with TRBJ1-1; possibly TRBD1 for D (5 bases). The length of the CDR3 is 12 residues. V was clipped by 2 bases and J by 4 bases, with 5 bases between them. The CDR3 loop is CASSLRGTEAFF. The DNA of the CDR3 is TGTGCCAGCAGTTTAAGGGGCACTGAAGCTTTCTTT.

V is TRBV19 and J is TRBJ2-7; possibly TRBD2 for D (6 bases). The CDR3 runs 17 residues. V shed 3 bases and J shed 1 base, with 19 bases lying between them. In germline, CDR1 is LNHDA, CDR2 SQIVND (reference sequence). The CDR3 spells CASSIWPTRDSSYEQYF. CDR3 bases: TGTGCCAGTAGTATTTGGCCTACCCGGGACTCATCCTACGAGCAGTACTTC.

The J gene is TRBJ2-7, the V gene TRBV6-2 or TRBV6-3, with 8 nucleotides matching TRBD1. Germline V gene lookup returns CDR1 MNHEY and CDR2 SVGEGT. With 2 bases clipped from V and 2 bases from J, the junction kept 8 bases outside the gene matches. The CDR3 runs 16 residues. CDR3 bases: TGTGCCAGCAGTTACCACCGGGACAGGTTAACCTACGAGCAGTACTTC. Translated: CASSYHRDRLTYEQYF.

This rearrangement joins TRBV2 to TRBJ1-6; D is unclear. V dropped 4 bases and J dropped 7 bases, with 11 bases sitting between them. The CDR3 is made up of 14 amino acids. Germline CDR1 is SNHLY and CDR2 is FYNNEI. The CDR3 region is CASSGSEANSPLHF. The CDR3 region has the DNA TGTGCCAGCAGTGGGTCAGAGGCGAATTCACCCCTCCACTTT.

The chain combines TRBV5-5 with TRBJ1-2; D is ambiguous. The CDR3 extends over 12 amino acids. CDR1 is SGHKS and CDR2 is YYEKEE in the germline V gene (reference sequence). The ends were cut back, 4 bases at V and 6 bases at J, with 10 bases in the middle. The CDR3 DNA sequence: TGTGCCAGCAGCCCCTTTGCGGATGGCTACACCTTC. It encodes CASSPFADGYTF.

This chain uses TRBV19 with TRBJ1-3; TRBD1 matches at 8 bases. The CDR3 is 14 amino acids. With V trimmed by 7 bases and J by 5 bases, 7 bases remained unmatched. The germline CDR1 and CDR2 sequences are LNHDA and SQIVND (reference sequence). The CDR3 nucleotides are TGTGCCAGTAAAAACGACAGGGGTAGAAACACCATATATTTT. As protein: CASKNDRGRNTIYF.